These 15 T cell receptor beta chains share one sample of origin, sequenced in a study of response to subunit inactivated influenza vaccine. TCRdb fed the RT-PCR reads into MiXCR, producing one record per CDR3 protein. This table has some 800,000 distinct CDR3 sequences, about 20% appearing once. Sequencing used PBMCs from blood, obtained around 5 days after vaccination. These receptors all come from a man aged 50-59 years who received an inactivated influenza vaccine.

The chain's CDR3 is CADGGDTQYF. The CDR3 nucleotides are TGTGCCGATGGAGGGGATACGCAGTATTTT. J is TRBJ2-3 and V is TRBV2; weak D call: TRBD2 (6 bases). Germline CDR1 reads SNHLY; CDR2 reads FYNNEI. The CDR3 is made up of 10 amino acids. V dropped 11 bases and J dropped 6 bases, with 9 bases sitting between them.

This chain uses TRBV27 with TRBJ2-1, with a weak D call TRBD2 (6 bases). The germline CDR1 and CDR2 sequences are MNHEY and SMNVEV (reference sequence). The CDR3 length is 14 residues. V shed 8 bases and J shed 6 bases, with 17 bases lying between them. The CDR3 reads CASQEAGKLNEQFF. The CDR3 coding sequence is TGTGCCAGCCAGGAGGCGGGAAAACTCAATGAGCAGTTCTTC.

The rearrangement joins TRBV5-1 to TRBJ1-1, with D tentatively TRBD1 (6 bases). CDR1 is SGHRS, CDR2 YFSETQ, per germline. The length of the CDR3 is 15 residues. V was shortened by 9 bases and J by 0 bases, with 18 bases between the two germline ends. Here the CDR3 DNA reads TGCGCCACATCCCGTGAAGGGACAATGAACACTGAAGCTTTCTTT. As protein: CATSREGTMNTEAFF. Full variable domain (remainder filled in from reference TRBV5-1 and TRBJ1-1): KAGVTQTPRYLIKTRGQQVTLSCSPISGHRSVSWYQQTPGQGLQFLFEYFSETQRNKGNFPGRFSGRQFSNSRSEMNVSTLELGDSALYLCATSREGTMNTEAFFGQGTRLTVV.

In this sample, this clonotype turned up a few times. J is TRBJ2-1 and V is TRBV7-2; 16 positions match TRBD2. The V and J ends lost 5 bases and 12 bases, in that order; junction bases with no gene match: 7. The CDR3 is made up of 15 amino acids. Germline V lookup: CDR1 SGHTA, CDR2 FQGNSA. CDR3 loop: CASSAGTSGGAGQFF. CDR3 sequence (DNA): TGTGCCAGCAGCGCCGGGACTAGCGGGGGGGCGGGGCAGTTCTTC.

The rearrangement links TRBV9 to TRBJ2-2; TRBD2 is a possible D gene (7 bases). The V end was cut by 0 bases, the J end by 4 bases, with 13 bases between. Germline V gene lookup returns CDR1 SGDLS and CDR2 YYNGEE. The CDR3 totals 16 residues. CDR3 coding DNA: TGTGCCAGCAGCGTAGCCCCAGGGGAGGGCACCGGGGAGCTGTTTTTT. This gives the protein CASSVAPGEGTGELFF.

Here the CDR3 reads CASAVAGANVLTF. The CDR3 DNA sequence: TGTGCCAGCGCGGTCGCTGGGGCCAACGTCCTGACTTTC. J is TRBJ2-6 and V is TRBV12-3 or TRBV12-4; no clear D gene. Trimming took off 8 bases at V and 2 bases at J, with 7 bases between the two ends. The CDR3 has 13 amino acids.

This clonotype was detected ten times or more. The J gene is TRBJ2-1, the V gene TRBV4-3; D call uncertain. The CDR3 sequence is 14 residues long. Germline V CDR1 and CDR2: LGHNA, YSLEER. V was pared by 0 bases and J by 3 bases, with 6 bases between. CDR3 loop: CASSQDLDYNEQFF. The DNA of the CDR3 is TGCGCCAGCAGCCAAGATTTGGACTACAATGAGCAGTTCTTC.

In this sample, this clonotype turned up a few times. The chain employs TRBV20-1 and TRBJ2-1; 8 bases match TRBD2. V was clipped by 1 base and J by 3 bases; unmatched bases: 5. CDR3 length: 15 amino acids. The V gene's germline CDR1 is DFQATT and CDR2 SNEGSKA (reference sequence). CDR3 nucleotides: TGCAGTGCTAGAGCCCGGACTAGCCTCTACAATGAGCAGTTCTTC. Residues: CSARARTSLYNEQFF.

This chain uses TRBV6-2 or TRBV6-3 with TRBJ1-5, with D possibly being TRBD1 (6 bases). CDR1 MNHEY and CDR2 SVGEGT come from the germline V gene. There are 13 residues in the CDR3. Between the trimmed V and J ends, which lost 9 bases and 4 bases, there was a span of 13 bases. As DNA, the CDR3 is TGTGCCAGTGGGGGCTCCCGGAATCAGCCCCAGCATTTT. This codes for CASGGSRNQPQHF.

This clonotype was picked up a small number of times. The rearrangement links TRBV5-6 to TRBJ1-1; D is undetermined. V dropped 0 bases and J dropped 10 bases, with 10 bases sitting between them. From germline, CDR1 is SGHDT and CDR2 YYEEEE. The CDR3 has 12 residues. The CDR3 loop reads CASSLAVGVAFF. The CDR3 bases are TGTGCCAGCAGCTTGGCTGTTGGTGTAGCTTTCTTT.

The chain joins TRBV5-5 to TRBJ2-5; D is possibly TRBD1 (6 bases). The V end was cut by 6 bases, the J end by 2 bases, with 17 bases between. CDR1 SGHKS and CDR2 YYEKEE come from the germline V gene (reference sequence). This CDR3 contains 15 residues. CDR3 nucleotides: TGTGCCAGCACTCGGGACACCCTAACTCAAGAGACCCAGTACTTC. Translation: CASTRDTLTQETQYF.

This chain joins TRBV12-3 or TRBV12-4 and TRBJ1-6; tentative D call: TRBD1 (6 bases). The CDR3 covers 15 residues. Trimming pared 5 bases from V and 10 bases from J, leaving 18 bases between. CDR3 protein: CASSLGGLSGSPLHF. The CDR3 nucleotides are TGTGCCAGCAGTCTCGGGGGGCTTTCAGGATCACCCCTCCACTTT.

In its sample, this clonotype was seen many times. The chain is built from TRBV12-3 or TRBV12-4 and TRBJ2-5; 11 bases line up with TRBD1. J lost 3 bases, V lost 6 bases, and 6 bases had no gene match. This CDR3 has 15 amino acids. The CDR3 sequence: CASRPGTGGEETQYF. DNA for the CDR3: TGTGCCAGCAGGCCCGGGACAGGGGGAGAAGAGACCCAGTACTTC.

J is TRBJ2-5 and V is TRBV11-2; TRBD2 aligns across 10 bases. The CDR3 runs 15 residues. The ends lost 6 bases at V and 4 bases at J; junction bases unmatched: 8. Germline lookup yields CDR1 SGHAT and CDR2 FQNNGV. The chain's CDR3 is CASRHPGLARETQYF. The CDR3 bases are TGTGCCAGCAGGCACCCGGGACTAGCGAGAGAGACCCAGTACTTC.

At least ten counts were recorded for this clonotype. The rearrangement joins TRBV11-1 to TRBJ2-2; no firm D call. Per germline, CDR1 SGHAT and CDR2 FQDESV (reference sequence). Trimming pared 7 bases from V and 6 bases from J, leaving 9 bases between. The CDR3 is made up of 12 amino acids. In DNA form, the CDR3 reads TGTGCCAGCACCCCCCTACCCGGGGAGCTGTTTTTT. Encoded protein: CASTPLPGELFF.